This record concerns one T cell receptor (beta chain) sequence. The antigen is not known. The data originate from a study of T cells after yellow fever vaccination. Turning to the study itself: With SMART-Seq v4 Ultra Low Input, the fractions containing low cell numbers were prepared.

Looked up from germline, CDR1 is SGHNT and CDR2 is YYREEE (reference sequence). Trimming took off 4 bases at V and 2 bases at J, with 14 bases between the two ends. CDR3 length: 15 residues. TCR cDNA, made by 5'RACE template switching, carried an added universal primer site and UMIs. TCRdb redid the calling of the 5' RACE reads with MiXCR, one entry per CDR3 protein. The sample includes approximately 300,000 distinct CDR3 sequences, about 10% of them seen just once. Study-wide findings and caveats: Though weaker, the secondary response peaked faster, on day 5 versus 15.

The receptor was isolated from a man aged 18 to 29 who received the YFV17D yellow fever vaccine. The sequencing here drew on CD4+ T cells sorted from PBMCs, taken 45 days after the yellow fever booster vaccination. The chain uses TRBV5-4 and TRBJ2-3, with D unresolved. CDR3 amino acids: CASSGEGSYTDTQYF. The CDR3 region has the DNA TGTGCCAGCAGCGGGGAAGGCTCTTACACAGATACGCAGTATTTT.